This T cell receptor (beta chain) was captured by sequencing in a study of cytomegalovirus exposure and HLA in healthy donors. In the PCR, 60 Vbeta and 13 Jbeta primers were used. Data came from immunoSEQ multiplex PCR; TCRdb stores just in-frame clones and leaves some out. The sample has tens of thousands of clones, 70% to 80% seen once. Findings and limits, study-wide: Among the most significant clusters, several appeared linked to common viral pathogens in a later analysis. A later analysis reportedly identified an Asian-associated ancestry cluster as carrying fewer N-insertions than the roughly 670-donor mean. For cytomegalovirus status, the classifier reportedly gave diagnoses with high specificity and sensitivity.

Worth noting for this clone: The target antigen is unknown.

The ends lost 3 bases at V and 2 bases at J; junction bases unmatched: 7. This CDR3 has 16 amino acids. Germline V gives CDR1 SGHNT, CDR2 YENEEA. The chain joins TRBV11-3 to TRBJ2-3; 8 positions match TRBD1. The sequenced sample consisted of PBMCs. The TCR sequence derives from a woman aged 50 to 60 in good health and CMV-seropositive. This chain's CDR3 is CASSFPRDRTTDTQYF. CDR3 sequence (DNA): TGTGCCAGCAGCTTCCCCCGGGACAGGACCACAGATACGCAGTATTTT. Using reference TRBV11-3 and TRBJ2-3 for the parts outside the CDR3, the full variable domain is EAGVVQSPRYKIIEKKQPVAFWCNPISGHNTLYWYLQNLGQGPELLIRYENEEAVDDSQLPKDRFSAERLKGVDSTLKIQPAELGDSAVYLCASSFPRDRTTDTQYFGPGTRLTVL.